The T cell receptor beta chain under discussion was sequenced for a study of T cell repertoires in cytomegalovirus infection. TCRdb itself ran the reads through MiXCR, one entry per CDR3 protein. The sample includes approximately 300,000 distinct CDR3 sequences, 20% to 25% seen only once; the top ten take roughly 14%. Trimming took 5 bases from V and 6 from J; bases not matched to a gene: 10. CDR1 is SGHVS and CDR2 is FNYEAQ in the germline V gene. CDR3 length equals 14 residues. This clonotype showed up many times. What it binds is not known. Sequenced material: cultured PBMCs, taken from culture after CMV antigen stimulation. The origin of this receptor is a human donor in good health (CMV status not recorded). Some clones in this sample may be carry-over from other donors' samples. The chain uses TRBV7-6 and TRBJ2-7; 7 bases match TRBD1. The CDR3 loop is CASSTSGTAIEQYF. Here the CDR3 DNA reads TGTGCCAGCAGCACCTCCGGGACAGCAATCGAGCAGTACTTC.